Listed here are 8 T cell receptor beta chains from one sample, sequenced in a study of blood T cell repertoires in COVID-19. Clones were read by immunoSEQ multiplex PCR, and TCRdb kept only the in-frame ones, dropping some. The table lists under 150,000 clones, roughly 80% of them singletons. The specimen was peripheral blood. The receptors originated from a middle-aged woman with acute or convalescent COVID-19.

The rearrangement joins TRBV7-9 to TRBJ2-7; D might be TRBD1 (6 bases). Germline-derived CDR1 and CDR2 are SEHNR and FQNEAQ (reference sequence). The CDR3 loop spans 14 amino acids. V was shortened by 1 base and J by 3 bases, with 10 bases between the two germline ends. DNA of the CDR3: TGTGCCAGCAGCTTAGGGGACATAGTCTACGAGCAGTACTTC. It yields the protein CASSLGDIVYEQYF.

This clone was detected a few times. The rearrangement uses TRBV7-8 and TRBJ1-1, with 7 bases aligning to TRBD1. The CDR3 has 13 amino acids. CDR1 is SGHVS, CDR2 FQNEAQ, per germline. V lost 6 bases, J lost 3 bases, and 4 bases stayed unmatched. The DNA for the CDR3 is TGTGCCAGCAGTTACGACAGGGACACTGAAGCTTTCTTT. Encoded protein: CASSYDRDTEAFF.

The CDR3 DNA reads as TGTGCCAGTAGTATAACTGGGGGGGATCAGCCCCAGCATTTT. Translated: CASSITGGDQPQHF. The rearrangement joins TRBV19 to TRBJ1-5, with TRBD1 as a possible D gene (5 bases). This CDR3 has 14 residues. V dropped 2 bases and J dropped 5 bases, with 10 bases sitting between them. From germline, CDR1 is LNHDA and CDR2 SQIVND (reference sequence).

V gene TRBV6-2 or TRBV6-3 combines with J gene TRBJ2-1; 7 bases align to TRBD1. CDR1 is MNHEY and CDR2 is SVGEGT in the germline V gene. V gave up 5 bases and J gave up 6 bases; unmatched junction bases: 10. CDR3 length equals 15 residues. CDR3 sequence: CASSPAGTVLNEQFF. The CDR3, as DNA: TGTGCCAGCAGTCCCGCCGGGACAGTACTCAATGAGCAGTTCTTC.

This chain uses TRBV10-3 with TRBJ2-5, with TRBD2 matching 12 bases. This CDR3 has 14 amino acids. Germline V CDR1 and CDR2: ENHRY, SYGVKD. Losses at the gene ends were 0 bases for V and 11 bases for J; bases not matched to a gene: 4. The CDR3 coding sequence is TGTGCCATCAGTGAGTCAACTAGCGGGGGGCAGCAGTACTTC. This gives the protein CAISESTSGGQQYF.

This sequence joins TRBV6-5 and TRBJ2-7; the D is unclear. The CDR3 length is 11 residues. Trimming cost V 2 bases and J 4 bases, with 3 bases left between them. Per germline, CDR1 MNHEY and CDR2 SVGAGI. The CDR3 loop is CASSYQYEQYF. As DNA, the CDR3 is TGTGCCAGCAGTTACCAATACGAGCAGTACTTC.

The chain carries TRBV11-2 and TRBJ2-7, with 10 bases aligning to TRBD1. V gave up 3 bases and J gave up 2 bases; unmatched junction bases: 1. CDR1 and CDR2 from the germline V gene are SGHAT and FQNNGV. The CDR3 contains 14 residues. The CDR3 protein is CASSFGTGAYEQYF. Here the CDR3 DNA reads TGTGCCAGCAGCTTCGGGACAGGGGCCTACGAGCAGTACTTC.

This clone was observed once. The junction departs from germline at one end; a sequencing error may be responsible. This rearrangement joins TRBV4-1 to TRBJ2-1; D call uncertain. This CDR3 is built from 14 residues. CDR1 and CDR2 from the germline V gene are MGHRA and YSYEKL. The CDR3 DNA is TGCGCCAGCAGCCAAGACAGGCCACACAATGGGCAGTTCTTC. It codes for CASSQDRPHNGQFF.